A selection of T cell receptor beta chains follows, all from one sample in a study of shared clonotypes between healthy human individuals. Generated by immunoSEQ multiplex PCR, the TCRdb table keeps only in-frame clones and is missing some. The table lists a few million clones, about 94% of them singletons. The sequenced sample was naive CD8+ T cells from PBMCs. The receptors were sampled from a man aged 18 to 29 in good health. Some clones in this sample may be carry-over from other donors' samples. Both conserved end residues are part of each CDR3. The order of the fields is J gene, V gene, clone size, D gene, CDR3 protein, CDR3 DNA. The D gene is left open where the match is weak. Not all rows give a size; the values are once, few, many and, for expanded clones, a class.

>TRBJ2-7|TRBV7-9|.|.
CASSPGLPYEQYF
TGTGCCAGCAGCCCGGGACTGCCCTACGAGCAGTACTTC
>TRBJ2-7|TRBV7-8|few|.
CASSLMAPYEQYF
TGTGCCAGCAGCTTAATGGCCCCATACGAGCAGTACTTC
>TRBJ2-2|TRBV7-9|.|.
CASSLHGRTNTGELFF
TGTGCCAGCAGCTTACATGGCAGGACGAACACCGGGGAGCTGTTTTTT
>TRBJ1-2|TRBV2|.|.
CASSERGTRDGYTF
TGTGCCAGCAGTGAAAGGGGGACTAGGGATGGCTACACCTTC
>TRBJ1-3|TRBV2|.|TRBD1
CASREQTGVYSGNTIYF
TGTGCCAGCAGGGAACAGACAGGGGTTTACTCTGGAAACACCATATATTTT
>TRBJ2-3|TRBV19|.|.
CASSGGIGPIAGGTQYF
TGTGCCAGTAGTGGGGGTATTGGCCCGATCGCAGGAGGTACGCAGTATTTT
>TRBJ2-3|TRBV27|.|TRBD2
CASSLVGTSGTDTQYF
TGTGCCAGCAGTTTGGTGGGGACTAGCGGGACGGATACGCAGTATTTT
>TRBJ2-3|TRBV27|.|TRBD1
CASDDRGRTDTQYF
TGTGCCAGTGACGACAGGGGGCGGACAGATACGCAGTATTTT
>TRBJ2-2|TRBV5-1|.|.
CASSLVPAGNTGELFF
TGCGCCAGCAGCTTGGTACCCGCAGGGAACACCGGGGAGCTGTTTTTT
>TRBJ2-5|TRBV6-5|.|TRBD2
CASSYSDSGRGETQYF
TGTGCCAGCAGTTACTCGGATAGCGGGAGAGGGGAGACCCAGTACTTC
>TRBJ2-1|TRBV5-1|.|.
CASSLVEAPSSYNEQFF
TGCGCCAGCAGCTTGGTTGAAGCACCGAGCTCCTACAATGAGCAGTTCTTC
>TRBJ1-5|TRBV28|.|TRBD1
CASSLFTGGGQPQHF
TGTGCCAGCAGTTTATTTACAGGGGGGGGTCAGCCCCAGCATTTT
>TRBJ1-1|TRBV27|.|.
CASTPGRGVGNTEAFF
TGTGCCAGCACACCCGGGCGGGGCGTCGGGAACACTGAAGCTTTCTTT
>TRBJ1-1|TRBV7-6|.|.
CASSLPTFGEAFF
TGTGCCAGCAGCTTACCCACCTTCGGGGAGGCTTTCTTT
>TRBJ2-7|TRBV5-6|.|TRBD1
CASSLRGQGPNEQYF
TGTGCCAGCAGCTTGAGGGGACAGGGGCCGAACGAGCAGTACTTC
>TRBJ2-3|TRBV11-3|.|TRBD1
CASSSRGPGADTQYF
TGTGCCAGCAGTTCCAGGGGGCCCGGCGCAGATACGCAGTATTTT
>TRBJ1-2|TRBV29-1|.|TRBD1
CSVGDRPYGYTF
TGCAGCGTTGGGGACAGGCCCTATGGCTACACCTTC
>TRBJ2-3|TRBV25-1|.|TRBD2
CASSELLAGTLDTQYF
TGTGCCAGCAGTGAATTATTAGCGGGGACTCTAGATACGCAGTATTTT
>TRBJ2-1|TRBV7-9|.|TRBD2
CASSSAGLAGVNEQFF
TGTGCCAGCAGCTCGGCGGGGCTAGCGGGAGTAAATGAGCAGTTCTTC
>TRBJ2-7|TRBV4-1|.|.
CASSPRFTEGNYEQYF
TGCGCCAGCAGCCCCAGATTTACGGAGGGTAACTACGAGCAGTACTTC
>TRBJ1-4|TRBV7-8|.|TRBD1
CASGYGTVNEKLFF
TGTGCCAGCGGTTACGGGACAGTAAATGAAAAACTGTTTTTT
>TRBJ2-7|TRBV7-6|.|.
CASSLGAEQYF
TGTGCCAGCAGCTTAGGGGCCGAGCAGTACTTC
>TRBJ1-1|TRBV27|.|TRBD1
CASSLGQGSGSTEAFF
TGTGCCAGCAGTTTGGGACAGGGGTCGGGGAGCACTGAAGCTTTCTTT
>TRBJ2-1|TRBV6-5|.|.
CASSKNPLSSEQFF
TGTGCCAGCAGTAAGAATCCTCTCTCTAGTGAGCAGTTCTTC
>TRBJ2-5|TRBV6-6|.|.
CASNLGGEMETQYF
TGTGCCAGCAACCTTGGGGGAGAGATGGAGACCCAGTACTTC
>TRBJ2-3|TRBV27|.|.
CASSSPTRYTDTQYF
TGTGCCAGCAGTTCCCCGACTAGATACACAGATACGCAGTATTTT
>TRBJ2-5|TRBV10-2|.|.
CASTKRGDLVPPETQYF
TGCGCCAGCACCAAAAGGGGAGACCTAGTCCCCCCAGAGACCCAGTACTTC
>TRBJ1-2|TRBV7-2|.|TRBD1
CASSARQGPSLYGYTF
TGTGCCAGCAGCGCAAGACAGGGGCCAAGCCTTTATGGCTACACCTTC
>TRBJ2-1|TRBV6-6|.|.
CASSYHGAGVNEQFF
TGTGCCAGCAGTTACCATGGGGCAGGGGTTAATGAGCAGTTCTTC
>TRBJ2-2|TRBV6-5|.|TRBD2
CASSYSSGTGELFF
TGTGCCAGCAGTTACTCTAGCGGGACCGGGGAGCTGTTTTTT
>TRBJ1-6|TRBV4-1|.|TRBD1
CASSQVYSRGSSPLHF
TGCGCCAGCAGCCAAGTTTATTCCAGGGGGAGTTCACCCCTCCACTTT
>TRBJ2-2|TRBV28|once|TRBD1
CASRDRGAGELFF
TGTGCCAGCAGGGACAGGGGGGCCGGGGAGCTGTTTTTT
>TRBJ2-2|TRBV7-9|.|TRBD1
CASSDRTGGPGELFF
TGTGCCAGCAGCGATAGGACAGGGGGTCCCGGGGAGCTGTTTTTT
>TRBJ2-1|TRBV7-9|.|.
CASSESRDEQFF
TGTGCCAGCAGCGAGTCTAGGGATGAGCAGTTCTTC
>TRBJ2-5|TRBV5-1|.|.
CASSPDYITGETQYF
TGCGCCAGCAGCCCGGACTACATTACGGGAGAGACCCAGTACTTC
>TRBJ1-1|TRBV10-3|.|.
CAIKEGRGTEAFF
TGTGCCATCAAGGAGGGCCGAGGGACTGAAGCTTTCTTT
>TRBJ2-7|TRBV5-5|.|.
CASSLLSEQYF
TGTGCCAGCAGCTTACTTTCCGAGCAGTACTTC
>TRBJ1-2|TRBV7-6|.|.
CASSSEGLGMNYGYTF
TGTGCCAGCAGCTCAGAGGGTTTGGGGATGAACTATGGCTACACCTTC
>TRBJ1-4|TRBV28|.|TRBD1
CASILQGAGEKLFF
TGTGCCAGCATCCTACAGGGGGCGGGTGAAAAACTGTTTTTT
>TRBJ2-7|TRBV7-9|once|.
CASSTRLTNYEQYF
TGTGCCAGCAGCACTCGTCTCACAAACTACGAGCAGTACTTC
>TRBJ2-5|TRBV5-1|.|TRBD2
CASSSGTSGSETQYF
TGCGCCAGCAGCTCTGGGACTAGCGGGAGTGAGACCCAGTACTTC
>TRBJ1-4|TRBV7-8|.|TRBD1
CASSLEQGAREKLFF
TGTGCCAGCAGCTTAGAACAGGGGGCGCGGGAAAAACTGTTTTTT
>TRBJ1-1|TRBV5-4|.|.
CASSLGGGYGTEAFF
TGTGCCAGCAGCTTGGGTGGGGGCTATGGCACTGAAGCTTTCTTT
>TRBJ1-2|TRBV2|.|.
CASTRASNYGYTF
TGTGCCAGCACCCGGGCCTCGAACTATGGCTACACCTTC
>TRBJ1-1|TRBV27|.|.
CASSLSPSGAEGNTEAFF
TGTGCCAGCAGTTTATCGCCCTCCGGGGCCGAGGGGAACACTGAAGCTTTCTTT
>TRBJ2-1|TRBV7-3|.|TRBD2
CASSSAPPGLIYNEQFF
TGTGCCAGCAGCTCCGCTCCTCCGGGACTAATATACAATGAGCAGTTCTTC
>TRBJ2-5|TRBV21-1|.|.
CASSATGLEETQYF
TGTGCCAGCAGCGCGACAGGGTTAGAAGAGACCCAGTACTTC
>TRBJ2-5|TRBV28|.|.
CASRSTDLYQETQYF
TGTGCCAGCAGATCGACAGACCTTTACCAAGAGACCCAGTACTTC
>TRBJ2-3|TRBV5-1|.|TRBD1
CASSLGQGAKDTQYF
TGCGCCAGCAGCCTAGGACAGGGGGCTAAAGATACGCAGTATTTT